These 6 T cell receptor beta chains originate from one sample sequenced in a study of T cell repertoires in cytomegalovirus infection. TCRdb re-called the reads with MiXCR, one entry per CDR3 protein. The sample includes 750,000 to 950,000 distinct CDR3 sequences, 25% to 30% of them seen just once. Antigen specificity for these receptors is unknown. This material consisted of cultured CD8+ T cells from PBMCs, taken from culture after CMV antigen stimulation. Receptor source: a human donor in good health (CMV status not recorded). Some clones in this sample may be carry-over from other donors' samples.

The rearrangement uses TRBV27 and TRBJ1-1; D is perhaps TRBD1 (5 bases). CDR3 length equals 14 residues. Germline CDR1 reads MNHEY; CDR2 reads SMNVEV (reference sequence). V was pared by 6 bases and J by 5 bases, with 16 bases between. CDR3 in DNA: TGTGCCAGCAGATATGCAGGGTTACGAACTGAAGCTTTCTTT. Its translation: CASRYAGLRTEAFF.

This clonotype was observed at least ten times. This chain links TRBV5-4 with TRBJ2-1, with 10 nucleotides matching TRBD2. CDR1 SGHNT and CDR2 YYREEE come from the germline V gene (reference sequence). V dropped 2 bases and J dropped 1; count of bases not matched to a gene: 0. The CDR3 sequence is 15 residues long. The chain's CDR3 is CASSLLAGSYNEQFF. In DNA form, the CDR3 reads TGTGCCAGCAGCTTACTAGCGGGGTCCTACAATGAGCAGTTCTTC.

The V gene is TRBV19, the J gene TRBJ2-1; a weak D match, TRBD2 (5 bases). The CDR3 consists of 13 residues. The V gene lost 1 base and the J gene lost 8 bases, with 9 bases spanning the gap. Germline V gene lookup returns CDR1 LNHDA and CDR2 SQIVND (reference sequence). The CDR3 DNA reads TGTGCCAGTAGTATAGCGGGATACCATGAGCAGTTCTTC. It translates to CASSIAGYHEQFF.

The table lists this clonotype with many counts. V and J are TRBV4-1 and TRBJ1-3, with D perhaps TRBD1 (5 bases). This CDR3 contains 15 residues. Trimming removed 1 base from V and 2 bases from J, with 9 bases in between. Germline CDR1 MGHRA, CDR2 YSYEKL. CDR3 nucleotides: TGCGCCAGCAGCCAAGGCAGGGATGCTGGAAACACCATATATTTT. As protein: CASSQGRDAGNTIYF.

Worth noting for this clonotype: At one end the junction does not follow the germline gene, possibly because of a read error. The chain links TRBV12-3 or TRBV12-4 to TRBJ1-5; no clear D. CDR3 length equals 16 residues. CDR3 sequence reads: CASSLAATTRNQLQHF. CDR3 in DNA: TGTGCCAGCAGTTTAGCAGCCACGACCCGCAATCAGCTCCAGCATTTT.

Only a few counts were recorded for this clonotype. The J gene is TRBJ1-1, the V gene TRBV7-2, with D unresolved. The CDR3 is made up of 13 amino acids. Trimming took 7 bases from V and 7 from J, leaving 16 bases between them. Germline loops: CDR1 SGHTA, CDR2 FQGNSA. The CDR3: CASTYSGMGEAFF. As DNA, the CDR3 is TGTGCCAGCACCTATAGCGGCATGGGTGAAGCTTTCTTT. The full variable domain, completed using reference TRBV7-2 and TRBJ1-1, is GAGVSQSPSNKVTEKGKDVELRCDPISGHTALYWYRQSLGQGLEFLIYFQGNSAPDKSGLPSDRFSAERTGGSVSTLTIQRTQQEDSAVYLCASTYSGMGEAFFGQGTRLTVV.